The sequence of this TCR beta chain was determined in a study of CD8 T cells in Susac syndrome. V was shortened by 6 bases and J by 1 base, with 14 bases between the two germline ends. The CDR3 runs to 14 residues. Germline V lookup: CDR1 DFQATT, CDR2 SNEGSKA (reference sequence). With random hexamers, roughly 0.45 to 1 ug RNA was reverse transcribed. Each CDR3 protein gets one entry after TCRdb re-called the immunoSEQ multiplex PCR reads with MiXCR. The data show about 83,000 distinct CDR3 sequences, with approximately 96% seen just once and roughly 0.45% held by the top ten. V gene TRBV20-1 combines with J gene TRBJ2-3; unclear D gene. The sequenced material came from CD8+ T cells from PBMCs. The sequence came from a human donor with Susac syndrome. The CDR3 DNA reads as TGCAGTGCCAAGCTGGCAGGAGGCACAGATACGCAGTATTTT. As protein: CSAKLAGGTDTQYF.